Below, 3 T cell receptor beta chains from the same sample are listed, as sequenced in a study of T cells in Graves' hyperthyroidism and ophthalmopathy. Template material for amplifying TCR beta CDR3 regions consisted of RNA transcripts. The study used the HTBI primer set for a first-round RT-PCR of the TCR CDR3. Via MiXCR, TCRdb re-called the multiplex PCR reads, giving one row per CDR3 protein. The sample holds 490,000 or so distinct CDR3 sequences, 22% seen once. Sequenced material: blood. The receptors were sampled from a woman aged 70-85 years with Graves' ophthalmopathy.

The chain joins TRBV19 to TRBJ2-2; 9 nucleotides match TRBD2. Germline loops: CDR1 LNHDA, CDR2 SQIVND (reference sequence). CDR3 size: 15 residues. V lost 5 bases and J lost 3; bases outside the gene matches: 4. CDR3 bases: TGTGCCAGTAGTGTTAGCGGGAGCCACACCGGGGAGCTGTTTTTT. Amino acids: CASSVSGSHTGELFF.

Only a few counts were recorded for this clonotype. This chain links TRBV30 with TRBJ2-3; either TRBD1 or TRBD2 may fit D (5 bases each). V dropped 1 base and J dropped 2 bases, with 16 bases sitting between them. CDR1 is GTSNPN, CDR2 SVGIG, per germline (reference sequence). CDR3 length: 16 amino acids. The CDR3, as DNA: TGTGCCTGGAGTGCCGGACAAGCGGTGCCCACAGATACGCAGTATTTT. Protein sequence: CAWSAGQAVPTDTQYF.

The CDR3 DNA is TGCAGTGCCCAGGGGGGCGGGACTGAAGCTTTCTTT. This encodes CSAQGGGTEAFF. The chain carries TRBV20-1 and TRBJ1-1; 7 bases map to TRBD1. This CDR3 is 12 amino acids long. The V segment lost 6 bases and the J segment 5 bases; nucleotides outside the gene matches: 6. The germline V gene encodes CDR1 DFQATT and CDR2 SNEGSKA (reference sequence).